A selection of T cell receptor gamma chains follows, all from one sample in a study of gamma-delta chains in newborns, infants, children. TCRdb used CATT to re-call clones from the reads. The sample consists of over a thousand gamma-chain clones, approximately 3% of them appearing once. Sequencing input: blood. All receptors come from a child who was a newborn, infant or young child, either healthy, febrile or measles-vaccinated (not recorded which). Both conserved end residues are part of each CDR3. Clone size, where shown, is once, few, many, or a class for clones that have expanded.

J: TRGJP1
size: .
V: TRGV4
CDR3: CATGDGRWLKIF
DNA: TGTGCCACCGGGGATGGGCGTTGGCTCAAGATATTT

J: TRGJP
size: medium-sized
V: TRGV9
CDR3: CALWEVHQELGKKIKVF
DNA: TGTGCCTTGTGGGAGGTGCACCAAGAGTTGGGCAAAAAAATCAAGGTATTT

J: TRGJP
size: .
V: TRGV9
CDR3: CALWAQELGKKIKVF
DNA: TGTGCCTTGTGGGCACAAGAGTTGGGCAAAAAAATCAAGGTATTT

J: TRGJ1/TRGJ2
size: large
V: TRGV5
CDR3: CATWDRLVYKKLF
DNA: TGTGCCACCTGGGACAGGCTGGTTTATAAGAAACTCTTT

J: TRGJ1/TRGJ2
size: medium-sized
V: TRGV9
CDR3: CALWNYYKKLF
DNA: TGTGCCTTGTGGAATTATTATAAGAAACTCTTT

J: TRGJP2
size: medium-sized
V: TRGV4
CDR3: CATWDLFWIKTF
DNA: TGTGCCACCTGGGATCTTTTTTGGATCAAGACGTTT

J: TRGJP
size: medium-sized
V: TRGV9
CDR3: CALWESIGELGKKIKVF
DNA: TGTGCCTTGTGGGAGTCTATAGGGGAGTTGGGCAAAAAAATCAAGGTATTT

J: TRGJP
size: large
V: TRGV9
CDR3: CALWEVRQELGKKIKVF
DNA: TGTGCCTTGTGGGAGGTGCGGCAAGAGTTGGGCAAAAAAATCAAGGTATTT

J: TRGJP
size: medium-sized
V: TRGV9
CDR3: CALWEVLWELGKKIKVF
DNA: TGTGCCTTGTGGGAGGTTCTTTGGGAGTTGGGCAAAAAAATCAAGGTATTT

J: TRGJ1/TRGJ2
size: large
V: TRGV9
CDR3: CALWEVQKKLF
DNA: TGTGCCTTGTGGGAGGTGCAAAAGAAACTCTTT

J: TRGJP2
size: .
V: TRGV4
CDR3: CATWVLIYSSDWIKTF
DNA: TGTGCCACCTGGGTCCTTATTTATAGTAGTGATTGGATCAAGACGTTT

J: TRGJP
size: few
V: TRGV9
CDR3: CALWEVLWELGKKIKVF
DNA: TGTGCCTTGTGGGAGGTTCTTTGGGAGTTAGGCAAAAAAATCAAGGTATTT

J: TRGJP
size: few
V: TRGV9
CDR3: CALWEVQGGQELGKKIKVF
DNA: TGTGCCTTGTGGGAGGTGCAAGGGGGGCAAGAGTTGGGCAAAAAAATCAAGGTATTT

J: TRGJP
size: large
V: TRGV9
CDR3: CALWEVLKLGKKIKVF
DNA: TGTGCCTTGTGGGAGGTGCTCAAGTTGGGCAAAAAAATCAAGGTATTT

J: TRGJP
size: medium-sized
V: TRGV9
CDR3: CALWEDSELGKKIKVF
DNA: TGTGCCTTGTGGGAGGATTCAGAGTTGGGCAAAAAAATCAAGGTATTT

J: TRGJP
size: medium-sized
V: TRGV9
CDR3: CALWETAELGKKIKVF
DNA: TGTGCCTTGTGGGAGACTGCAGAGTTGGGCAAAAAAATCAAGGTATTT

J: TRGJ1/TRGJ2
size: .
V: TRGV4
CDR3: CATWDGYYKKLF
DNA: TGCGCCACCTGGGATGGTTATTATAAGAAACTCTTC

J: TRGJP1
size: .
V: TRGV8
CDR3: CATWAPGWFKIF
DNA: TGTGCCACCTGGGCCCCTGGTTGGTTCAAGATATTT

J: TRGJP
size: large
V: TRGV9
CDR3: CALWETQELGKKIKVF
DNA: TGTGCCTTGTGGGAGACGCAAGAGTTGGGCAAAAAAATCAAGGTATTT